Here is one TCR beta chain with its context. This clonotype was seen a handful of times. No antigen is known for it. Qualities for individual bases were not recorded, and no much larger clone is one base off. Systemically healthy Caucasian individuals from Russia, 35 to 50 in total and aged 6 to 90 years, were included as donors. Each donor gave ten milliliters of peripheral blood, drawn into EDTA-treated Vacutainer tubes. Ficoll-Paque density-gradient centrifugation was used to isolate PBMCs, with at least 6.5 million per sample. Total RNA was extracted from PBMCs with Trizol reagent, with at least 6 micrograms obtained per sample. The percentages of naive CD45RAhigh/CD27high T cells were determined by flow cytometry on a PBMC aliquot from every donor. The data belong to a study of blood T cells in healthy people across ages (dated by TCRdb to about 2015). With respect to the entire study: In model experiments, template switching captured roughly one uniquely barcoded TCR beta cDNA molecule for every two T cells. To track age-related changes in TCR beta repertoire diversity, the study relied on deep sequencing normalized with unique cDNA molecular identifiers. Four age groups were formed from the donors: young (average about 15 years), middle-aged (around 41), aged (approximately 60) and long-lived (around 82). To avoid experimental bias, donors of different ages were randomly spread across the sequencing lanes. Two additional independent replicas of 1 million unique cDNA reads from the same blood draw were analyzed for two donors (one aged 18 to 29 and one aged 80 or older). Results the study describes overall, beyond this receptor: Compared with the aged group, the long-lived group had more naive CD4+ T cells, fewer expanded clones and increased TCR diversity, a pattern suggesting age selection. A strong correlation was found between observed TCR beta diversity and the percentage of naive T cells measured by flow cytometry. Donor CMV infection status was unknown, potentially confounding age-related changes in expanded clonotypes. Observed TCR beta diversity per million T cells fell roughly linearly with age, and a significant reduction was already apparent by age roughly 41. Total diversity estimates from one million sequenced T cells were considered lower bounds and underestimates. Bulk unsorted PBMC profiling prevented conclusive comparison of naive and antigen-experienced compartments.

Inclusive of the bounding cysteine and phenylalanine, the CDR3 is 16 residues long. Only the CDR3 DNA is retained, 48 bases long and in frame from the first base. Via the germline V gene, CDR1 is SGHTA and CDR2 FQGNSA. Library generation was performed with 5' RACE. A second about 7 to 11 cycle PCR used a sample-barcoded 5' primer and a J-beta primer mix. A template-switch 5' adaptor carrying 12 random nucleotides introduced a unique molecular identifier onto each TCR beta cDNA molecule. Each sample yielded at least 3 million CDR3-containing paired-end reads. First-strand cDNA was synthesized from all RNA with the Mint cDNA synthesis kit, primed by a TRBC-specific oligonucleotide. All cDNA was treated with uracil-DNA glycosylase and then went through a first 18-cycle PCR with the universal primers M1SS and BC2_uni_R. On the authors' methods: For normalization, 1 million high-quality reads were randomly selected from each sample, with every read carrying a distinct molecular identifier. Reads with shared molecular identifiers were discarded instead of being binned into consensus sequences. MiTCR, with a Q25 quality threshold and the strictest error-elimination algorithm, was used for CDR3 identification, clonotype clustering and error correction. A nonparametric unseen species model with Euler transformation was used to estimate lower-bound total TCR beta diversity. TCRdb reprocessing: public reads trimmed at Q25 with fastp, clones called with MiXCR, in-frame beta chains kept. Rows merge per CDR3 protein into single entries with the most common DNA and genes. The V and J calls and clone size are TCRdb's, not the authors'. For this sample the table gives around 1,800,000 distinct CDR3 sequences, of which 30% to 40% were detected only once. 23% of the sample belongs to the ten largest clones.

The sequenced sample consisted of blood. The sequence was obtained from a human donor in good health. In this chain, TRBV7-2 is recombined with TRBJ2-4, with 16 central nucleotides matching TRBD2. The J call may be mistaken, given a closer DNA end match to TRBJ2-7. The CDR3: CASSEGLAGGPSEQYF. The DNA sequence is as follows: TGTGCCAGCAGCGAGGGACTAGCGGGGGGGCCGAGCGAGCAGTACTTC.